This TCR beta chain was obtained from a study of T cell responses to AZD1222 COVID-19 vaccine. Overall study results and limits: The study identified only a handful of AZD1222 recipients as seropositive at baseline.

The method was immunoSEQ multiplex PCR; TCRdb's version includes in-frame clones alone and lacks a portion of them. The table includes about 220,000 clones, about 92% detected once. Germline V gene data show CDR1 as SGHDT and CDR2 as YYEEEE. The CDR3 totals 12 residues. V lost 0 bases and J lost 5, with 5 bases in between. Turning to this clone: Its specificity is not known. In the same sample, other DNA sequences code for this CDR3.

The chain has TRBV5-6 and TRBJ1-2; D is unclear. The clonotype originates from an adult in good health. Specimen: peripheral blood, collected on day 0 of MenACWY control vaccination. The CDR3 DNA reads TGTGCCAGCAGCTTGGCCGTGTATGGCTACACCTTC. Its translation: CASSLAVYGYTF.